These 24 T cell receptor beta chains originate from one sample sequenced in a study of beta chain features in type 1 diabetes. Study conclusions and caveats: Moderate but significant shortening of TCRB CDR3s was recorded in all four CD4+ subsets from Type 1 diabetes patients.

These receptors have no known antigen. TCRB transcripts that were expressed got sequenced, as all of the isolated RNA had been reverse transcribed. Only in-frame clones appear in the TCRdb table, and some are missing; sequencing was by immunoSEQ multiplex PCR. The table has hundreds of thousands of clones, around an eighth seen once; the top ten hold 0.035% to 0.045%. The source material was naive CD4+ T cells from blood. These receptors originate from a man between 18 and 29 years old with type 1 diabetes.

For the CDR3, the DNA is TGTGCCAGCTCACTTGTGGGGCCAGGGGAGGACGAAGAACTGTTTTTT. Its protein product is CASSLVGPGEDEELFF. The gene calls are TRBV18 and TRBJ1-4; a possible D gene is TRBD1 (6 bases). Germline V lookup: CDR1 KGHSH, CDR2 LQKENI. This CDR3 contains 16 residues. V was shortened by 4 bases and J by 12 bases, with 24 bases between the two germline ends. Filled out from reference TRBV18 and TRBJ1-4, the complete variable domain reads NAGVMQNPRHLVRRRGQEARLRCSPMKGHSHVYWYRQLPEEGLKFMVYLQKENIIDESGMPKERFSAEFPKEGPSILRIQQVVRGDSAAYFCASSLVGPGEDEELFFGSGTQLSVL.

This clone was seen a few times. The V and J genes are TRBV6-5 and TRBJ1-5; 9 nucleotides match TRBD1. This CDR3 region has 14 residues. Trimming at V came to 2 bases and at J to 9 bases, leaving 5 bases not matched to a gene. The germline V gene has CDR1 MNHEY and CDR2 SVGAGI. The CDR3 DNA follows: TGTGCCAGCAGTTACCGGGACAGGGCCTGGCCCCAGCATTTT. It yields the protein CASSYRDRAWPQHF.

The V gene is TRBV9, the J gene TRBJ2-3; D not certain. Per the germline V gene, CDR1 is SGDLS and CDR2 is YYNGEE. This CDR3 has 13 residues. V was trimmed by 0 bases and J by 7 bases, leaving 9 bases between them. The CDR3 nucleotides read TGTGCCAGCAGCGTAGGTCATTTGAATACGCAGTATTTT. As protein: CASSVGHLNTQYF.

Remarks on this clone: Distinct nucleotide sequences in the sample also encode this CDR3. This chain connects TRBV20-1 to TRBJ2-7; no clear D gene. The CDR3 length is 10 residues. The germline gives CDR1 DFQATT, CDR2 SNEGSKA (reference sequence). V shed 6 bases and J shed 0 bases, with 3 bases lying between them. The CDR3 sequence: CSASSYEQYF. CDR3 DNA sequence: TGCAGTGCCAGCTCCTACGAGCAGTACTTC.

As concerns this clone: This same CDR3 is encoded by further DNA sequences in the sample. This chain links TRBV2 with TRBJ1-5; TRBD1 matches 8 bases. Germline V gene data show CDR1 as SNHLY and CDR2 as FYNNEI. J was trimmed by 0 bases and V by 3 bases; bases with no gene match: 1. The CDR3 runs 15 residues. DNA for the CDR3: TGTGCCAGCAGTGAGCAGGGGGCTAGCAATCAGCCCCAGCATTTT. This sequence encodes CASSEQGASNQPQHF. Together with reference TRBV2 and TRBJ1-5, the CDR3 gives the full variable domain: EPEVTQTPSHQVTQMGQEVILRCVPISNHLYFYWYRQILGQKVEFLVSFYNNEISEKSEIFDDQFSVERPDGSNFTLKIRSTKLEDSAMYFCASSEQGASNQPQHFGDGTRLSIL.

This clone has only a few counts. The chain links TRBV29-1 to TRBJ2-5; 9 positions match TRBD1. Germline-derived CDR1 and CDR2 are SQVTM and ANQGSEA. The CDR3 spans 13 residues. J lost 4 bases, V lost 6 bases, and 6 bases had no gene match. CDR3 region: CSVQQGAGETQYF. The CDR3 region has the DNA TGCAGCGTACAACAGGGGGCAGGAGAGACCCAGTACTTC.

The rearrangement uses TRBV7-9 and TRBJ2-3, with unresolved D. The CDR3 is 12 residues long. V dropped 5 bases and J dropped 2 bases, with 5 bases sitting between them. From germline, CDR1 is SEHNR and CDR2 FQNEAQ (reference sequence). The CDR3 DNA is TGTGCCAGCAGCGCGACCACAGATACGCAGTATTTT. Translated: CASSATTDTQYF. Using reference TRBV7-9 and TRBJ2-3 for the parts outside the CDR3, the full variable domain is DTGVSQNPRHKITKRGQNVTFRCDPISEHNRLYWYRQTLGQGPEFLTYFQNEAQLEKSRLLSDRFSAERPKGSFSTLEIQRTEQGDSAMYLCASSATTDTQYFGPGTRLTVL.

This clone was recorded a few times. The chain links TRBV13 to TRBJ1-4; TRBD1 is a possible D gene (6 bases). The germline V gene encodes CDR1 PRHDT and CDR2 FYEKMQ (reference sequence). Trimming took 3 bases from V and 4 from J, leaving 24 bases between them. This CDR3 has 19 residues. The DNA for the CDR3 is TGTGCCAGCAGCTTGGATCACTACAGGGCTAAACGACGTAATGAAAAACTGTTTTTT. It yields the protein CASSLDHYRAKRRNEKLFF.

This clone has just a few counts. V and J are TRBV18 and TRBJ2-3; 9 nucleotides align to TRBD1. The CDR3 has 13 residues. Germline loops: CDR1 KGHSH, CDR2 LQKENI. V shed 8 bases and J 2 bases; nucleotides not matched to a gene: 2. The CDR3 bases are TGTGCCAGCCGGACAGGGGTCACAGATACGCAGTATTTT. The encoded protein is CASRTGVTDTQYF.

The V gene is TRBV7-9, the J gene TRBJ2-4; no definite D call. Germline-derived CDR1 and CDR2 are SEHNR and FQNEAQ (reference sequence). V shed 2 bases and J shed 5 bases, with 10 bases lying between them. The CDR3 sequence is 14 residues long. CDR3 residues: CASSLLGTENIQYF. CDR3 nucleotides: TGTGCCAGCAGCTTATTGGGTACGGAAAACATTCAGTACTTC.

This clone was seen more than once but under ten times. At the DNA level, this CDR3 is encoded by other sequences in the same sample as well. This sequence joins TRBV30 and TRBJ1-5, with a weak D call TRBD1 (5 bases). Looked up from germline, CDR1 is GTSNPN and CDR2 is SVGIG (reference sequence). The V end was cut by 3 bases, the J end by 5 bases, with 11 bases between. The CDR3 is 13 amino acids. CDR3 loop: CAWSARGDQPQHF. CDR3 coding DNA: TGTGCCTGGAGCGCCCGAGGGGATCAGCCCCAGCATTTT. Filled out from reference TRBV30 and TRBJ1-5, the complete variable domain reads SQTIHQWPATLVQPVGSPLSLECTVEGTSNPNLYWYRQAAGRGLQLLFYSVGIGQISSEVPQNLSASRPQDRQFILSSKKLLLSDSGFYLCAWSARGDQPQHFGDGTRLSIL.

The chain has TRBV9 and TRBJ2-6, with D tentatively TRBD1 (5 bases). The germline CDR1 and CDR2 sequences are SGDLS and YYNGEE. The V gene lost 3 bases and the J gene lost 8 bases, with 15 bases spanning the gap. The CDR3 runs 15 residues. CDR3: CASSAGRVLTNVLTF. The DNA of the CDR3 is TGTGCCAGCAGCGCCGGCAGGGTATTGACCAACGTCCTGACTTTC.

This clone was observed a handful of times. The chain couples TRBV18 to TRBJ2-7; 8 positions agree with TRBD1. There are 18 residues in the CDR3. In germline, CDR1 is KGHSH, CDR2 LQKENI. With 3 bases clipped from V and 5 bases from J, the junction kept 18 bases outside the gene matches. The CDR3 loop is CASSPNSRGQGSKNEQYF. The CDR3 nucleotides read TGTGCCAGCTCACCTAATTCGCGTGGACAGGGTTCTAAGAACGAGCAGTACTTC.

The chain combines TRBV9 with TRBJ2-5, with a tentative D call TRBD2 (6 bases). Germline V gives CDR1 SGDLS, CDR2 YYNGEE. Deletions cut 0 bases from V and 5 bases from J, with 14 bases between. The CDR3 length is 15 residues. The CDR3 bases are TGTGCCAGCAGCGTAGGTGGCGGGAAGGTTGAGACCCAGTACTTC. This encodes CASSVGGGKVETQYF.

This clone turned up a few times. The V and J genes are TRBV30 and TRBJ2-5; D call uncertain. CDR1 is GTSNPN and CDR2 is SVGIG in the germline V gene (reference sequence). Trimming pared 3 bases from V and 3 bases from J, leaving 17 bases between. CDR3 length equals 15 residues. This CDR3 is CAWRKGSRREETQYF. CDR3 bases: TGTGCCTGGAGGAAGGGTTCGCGCCGGGAAGAGACCCAGTACTTC.

J is TRBJ1-2 and V is TRBV19, with 7 bases identical to TRBD1. The CDR3 is made up of 14 amino acids. With 6 bases clipped from V and 5 bases from J, the junction kept 9 bases outside the gene matches. Germline V CDR1 and CDR2: LNHDA, SQIVND (reference sequence). CDR3 in DNA: TGTGCCAGTAGCCGGACAGGACATGATTATGGCTACACCTTC. Encoded protein: CASSRTGHDYGYTF.

This clone was counted between two and nine times. CDR3 in amino acids: CASRRQEGVVYEQYF. The CDR3 nucleotides are TGTGCCAGCAGGCGACAGGAGGGGGTTGTTTACGAGCAGTACTTC. This chain links TRBV6-1 with TRBJ2-7, with D possibly called TRBD1 or TRBD2 (6 bases each). The V end was cut by 6 bases, the J end by 4 bases, with 19 bases between. Germline-derived CDR1 and CDR2 are MNHNS and SASEGT. The CDR3 covers 15 residues.

The chain carries TRBV7-9 and TRBJ2-1, with TRBD1 as a possible D gene (6 bases). CDR3 size: 16 residues. Looked up from germline, CDR1 is SEHNR and CDR2 is FQNEAQ (reference sequence). V lost 6 bases to trimming and J lost 0 bases, with 15 bases between them. The CDR3 nucleotides read TGTGCCAGCAGTAAGCTGACAGGACTCTCCTACAATGAGCAGTTCTTC. This translates into CASSKLTGLSYNEQFF.

The chain combines TRBV7-9 with TRBJ2-7; D unresolved. This CDR3 contains 14 residues. Germline CDR1 is SEHNR and CDR2 is FQNEAQ (reference sequence). The V gene lost 2 bases and the J gene lost 0 bases, with 8 bases spanning the gap. CDR3 DNA sequence: TGTGCCAGCAGCTTACAGACTTACTCCTACGAGCAGTACTTC. It translates to CASSLQTYSYEQYF.

The CDR3 protein is CASAVEPGTDTQYF. The CDR3 DNA follows: TGTGCCAGTGCAGTGGAACCCGGCACAGATACGCAGTATTTT. This sequence joins TRBV11-1 and TRBJ2-3; no firm D call. The CDR3 totals 14 residues. CDR1 and CDR2 from the germline V gene are SGHAT and FQDESV (reference sequence). V was shortened by 9 bases and J by 1 base, with 14 bases between the two germline ends.

This clone was picked up a small number of times. V usage is TRBV4-1 and J usage is TRBJ2-5, with D possibly TRBD1 on 5 matching bases. The CDR3 length is 14 residues. The germline gives CDR1 MGHRA, CDR2 YSYEKL. V dropped 0 bases and J dropped 1 base, with 6 bases sitting between them. The CDR3 DNA follows: TGCGCCAGCAGCCAAGACCAGGGCCAAGAGACCCAGTACTTC. Protein sequence: CASSQDQGQETQYF.

This clone turned up a few times. The chain joins TRBV29-1 to TRBJ1-1, with D perhaps matching TRBD1 (6 bases). The CDR3 spans 15 residues. Trimming cost V 6 bases and J 0 bases, with 17 bases left between them. Germline V gives CDR1 SQVTM, CDR2 ANQGSEA. The CDR3 region is CSVALRQALNTEAFF. The CDR3 DNA is TGCAGCGTGGCGCTAAGACAGGCCCTGAACACTGAAGCTTTCTTT.

This clone was counted a few times. CDR3 coding DNA: TGTGCCAGCAGCCCTACGGGGCAGGGGCATGGCTACACCTTC. Translated, it gives CASSPTGQGHGYTF. The V gene is TRBV25-1, the J gene TRBJ1-2, with D perhaps matching TRBD1 (6 bases). Germline V gene sequence: CDR1 MGHDK, CDR2 SYGVNS. V was shortened by 6 bases and J by 6 bases, with 17 bases between the two germline ends. The CDR3 spans 14 residues.

The sample holds a few counts of this clone. This chain connects TRBV5-1 to TRBJ2-1, with 7 bases aligning to TRBD1. CDR3 size: 16 residues. V lost 2 bases, J lost 1 base, and 6 bases stayed unmatched. Germline lookup yields CDR1 SGHRS and CDR2 YFSETQ. CDR3 region: CASSFEFRGSYNEQFF. CDR3 coding DNA: TGCGCCAGCAGCTTCGAGTTCAGGGGGTCCTACAATGAGCAGTTCTTC.